The TCR beta chain under discussion was sequenced for a study of T-cell reconstitution after alpha-beta-depleted transplantation in children. Findings and caveats of the study: T-cell counts and diversity at one year post-transplant came mainly from newly produced T cells. Several hundred graft clones that had expanded were reportedly the source of alpha-beta T cells about two months after transplant. In some patients, recipient T cells and intrathymic progenitors surviving conditioning explained high day-60 diversity.

The length of the CDR3 is 16 residues. Trimming stripped 6 bases from V and 7 bases from J, with 21 bases between. Unique molecular identifiers were built into the TCRbeta library. TCRdb reanalysed the PCR reads using MiXCR and keeps one entry per CDR3 protein. The profile shows some 200,000 distinct CDR3 sequences, roughly 8.1% of them singletons. In this sample, this clonotype turned up many times. As yet, its antigen is unknown. The chain uses TRBV12-3 or TRBV12-4 and TRBJ2-2; possible D gene TRBD2, 5 bases. Sequenced here: PBMCs, mostly from graft donor cells, sampled 360 days after TCRalphabeta/CD19-depleted stem cell transplant. The receptor was isolated from a male patient between 2 and 10 years old who had a stem cell transplant for acute myeloid leukemia, so the T cells may come from the graft donor. CDR3 amino acids: CASSRNPLGSGGELFF. DNA for the CDR3: TGTGCCAGCAGCCGTAACCCACTAGGGAGTGGCGGGGAGCTGTTTTTT.